The 21 T cell receptor beta chains listed next were all sequenced from one sample in a study of T-cell reconstitution after alpha-beta-depleted transplantation in children. Unique molecular identifiers were incorporated into the prepared TCRbeta library. TCRdb re-analysed the PCR reads in MiXCR, keeping a single row per CDR3 protein. The sample gives roughly 310,000 distinct CDR3 sequences, over 20% of which show up once; 10% to 11% is in the top ten. Sequencing was performed on PBMCs, mostly from graft donor cells, taken 180 days after TCRalphabeta/CD19-depleted stem cell transplant. These receptors all stem from a male patient younger than 18 who had a stem cell transplant for acute lymphoblastic leukemia, so the T cells may come from the graft donor.

The chain has TRBV6-1 and TRBJ2-7, with 8 nucleotides matching TRBD1. CDR3 size: 14 residues. The germline gives CDR1 MNHNS, CDR2 SASEGT. V trimming: 8 bases; J trimming: 2 bases; junction bases outside the gene matches: 8. The CDR3 is CASSTDRVTYEQYF. In nucleotides, the CDR3 is TGTGCCAGCTCCACGGACAGGGTCACCTACGAGCAGTACTTC.

The chain recombines TRBV12-5 with TRBJ1-5, with D hard to call. In germline, CDR1 is LGHNT, CDR2 FRNRAP. There are 15 residues in the CDR3. V lost 1 base and J lost 1, with 8 bases in between. The CDR3: CASGLGVNSNQPQHF. Written as DNA, the CDR3 is TGTGCTAGTGGTTTGGGAGTGAACAGCAATCAGCCCCAGCATTTT.

This clonotype was recorded a few times. V and J are TRBV27 and TRBJ1-6; D possibly corresponds to TRBD1 (6 bases). Trimming removed 6 bases from V and 6 bases from J, with 18 bases in between. Per germline, CDR1 MNHEY and CDR2 SMNVEV (reference sequence). CDR3 length: 16 residues. The CDR3: CASRTKAGVGNSPLHF. The CDR3 bases are TGTGCCAGCAGGACGAAAGCAGGGGTTGGTAATTCACCCCTCCACTTT.

There are a few counts of this clonotype. The rearrangement links TRBV13 to TRBJ2-3; possibly TRBD2 for D (5 bases). The ends were cut back, 6 bases at V and 2 bases at J, with 9 bases in the middle. The germline gives CDR1 PRHDT, CDR2 FYEKMQ (reference sequence). CDR3 length: 13 amino acids. The CDR3 loop reads CASSTGNTDTQYF. Here the CDR3 DNA reads TGTGCCAGCAGTACGGGGAACACAGATACGCAGTATTTT.

The rearrangement joins TRBV14 to TRBJ2-7; no definite D call. The germline V and J ends were trimmed by 2 bases and 0 bases, with 14 bases remaining between them. There are 16 residues in the CDR3. Germline CDR1 SGHDN, CDR2 FVKESK. The DNA of the CDR3 is TGTGCCAGCAGCCAACGTCGTGTCGCTAGCTCCTACGAGCAGTACTTC. It codes for CASSQRRVASSYEQYF. The entire variable domain, with the rest obtained from reference TRBV14 and TRBJ2-7, is as follows: EAGVTQFPSHSVIEKGQTVTLRCDPISGHDNLYWYRRVMGKEIKFLLHFVKESKQDESGMPNNRFLAERTGGTYSTLKVQPAELEDSGVYFCASSQRRVASSYEQYFGPGTRLTVT.

This clonotype was counted a few times. J is TRBJ1-1 and V is TRBV7-3, with 8 bases identical to TRBD1. V shed 4 bases and J 6 bases; nucleotides not matched to a gene: 16. The CDR3 consists of 17 residues. CDR1 is SGHTA, CDR2 FQGTGA, per germline. The CDR3 loop reads CASSWRSGRGRIAEAFF. CDR3 coding DNA: TGTGCCAGCAGCTGGAGGTCGGGCAGGGGGCGAATAGCTGAAGCTTTCTTT.

The chain carries TRBV15 and TRBJ2-4; D is undetermined. Germline CDR1 LNHNV, CDR2 YYDKDF (reference sequence). V lost 8 bases and J 10 bases, leaving 12 bases between the germline ends. This CDR3 is built from 11 residues. CDR3 amino acids: CATGLNRIQYF. The CDR3 DNA reads as TGTGCCACCGGATTGAATAGGATTCAGTACTTC.

The chain has TRBV12-3 or TRBV12-4 and TRBJ2-3; 13 positions agree with TRBD2. The CDR3 totals 17 residues. V dropped 4 bases and J dropped 2; count of bases not matched to a gene: 6. CDR3: CASSYSGLAGATDTQYF. Here the CDR3 DNA reads TGTGCCAGCAGTTACTCCGGACTAGCGGGAGCCACAGATACGCAGTATTTT.

V usage is TRBV10-3 and J usage is TRBJ2-7, with 8 positions matching TRBD1. V gave up 1 base and J gave up 5 bases; unmatched junction bases: 7. Germline CDR1 ENHRY, CDR2 SYGVKD. The CDR3 loop spans 15 amino acids. The CDR3 loop reads CAISEFGTGNNEQYF. CDR3 coding DNA: TGTGCCATCAGTGAGTTCGGGACAGGCAATAACGAGCAGTACTTC.

The chain joins TRBV9 to TRBJ1-5, with a tentative D call TRBD1 (5 bases). CDR3 length: 15 residues. Per the germline V gene, CDR1 is SGDLS and CDR2 is YYNGEE. Trimming removed 6 bases at V and 2 bases at J, with 15 bases between. CDR3: CASTRGSGGNQPQHF. Here the CDR3 DNA reads TGTGCCAGCACGCGGGGGTCGGGTGGCAATCAGCCCCAGCATTTT.

The V gene is TRBV19, the J gene TRBJ2-2, with 11 nucleotides matching TRBD1. The ends lost 7 bases at V and 7 bases at J; junction bases unmatched: 8. CDR1 and CDR2 (germline): LNHDA, SQIVND (reference sequence). The CDR3 extends over 15 amino acids. In DNA, the CDR3 is TGTGCCAGTACCCCGGGACAGGGGGGGTACGGGGAGCTGTTTTTT. Translation gives CASTPGQGGYGELFF.

A few counts support this clonotype. The CDR3 reads CASSYSASGGTDTQYF. The CDR3 DNA reads as TGTGCCAGCAGTTACTCGGCTAGCGGTGGGACAGATACGCAGTATTTT. V gene TRBV6-5 combines with J gene TRBJ2-3; 7 nucleotides align to TRBD2. This CDR3 comprises 16 residues. Unmatched junction bases numbered 6, after V lost 0 bases and J lost 3 bases. CDR1 and CDR2 from the germline V gene are MNHEY and SVGAGI.

This clonotype was found many times. V and J are TRBV4-1 and TRBJ2-7; D call uncertain. This CDR3 region has 13 residues. Germline assignment: CDR1 MGHRA and CDR2 YSYEKL. Trimming removed 3 bases at V and 3 bases at J, with 9 bases between. As DNA, the CDR3 is TGCGCCAGCAGCCATCCCGGCGACTACGAGCAGTACTTC. Encoded protein: CASSHPGDYEQYF.

This clonotype has a handful of counts. The chain is built from TRBV5-1 and TRBJ1-1, with D uncertain. The germline V and J ends were trimmed by 2 bases and 3 bases, with 26 bases remaining between them. Germline CDR1 reads SGHRS; CDR2 reads YFSETQ. The CDR3 has 19 amino acids. CDR3 bases: TGCGCCAGCAGCTTATCGTTCGGGGAGCGTGGGGTGCAAGACACTGAAGCTTTCTTT. Amino acid sequence: CASSLSFGERGVQDTEAFF.

This clonotype was picked up a small number of times. CDR3 bases: TGTGCCAGCAGCTTACCCCCGAGGGGATGGGGCACTGAAGCTTTCTTT. It encodes CASSLPPRGWGTEAFF. The chain couples TRBV11-2 to TRBJ1-1, with a possible D match to TRBD1 (5 bases). CDR3 length equals 16 residues. V was clipped by 2 bases and J by 4 bases, with 17 bases between them. Germline V gene lookup returns CDR1 SGHAT and CDR2 FQNNGV.

This clonotype has ten or more counts. The chain uses TRBV7-2 and TRBJ2-7; TRBD2 aligns across 8 bases. This CDR3 region has 18 residues. Germline V lookup: CDR1 SGHTA, CDR2 FQGNSA. J lost 1 base, V lost 1 base, and 12 bases had no gene match. CDR3 nucleotides: TGTGCCAGCAGCTTAGGGCCCTTAGGAGCGGGGGCTTCCTACGAGCAGTACTTC. This gives the protein CASSLGPLGAGASYEQYF. The variable domain in full, completed from reference TRBV7-2 and TRBJ2-7, reads GAGVSQSPSNKVTEKGKDVELRCDPISGHTALYWYRQSLGQGLEFLIYFQGNSAPDKSGLPSDRFSAERTGGSVSTLTIQRTQQEDSAVYLCASSLGPLGAGASYEQYFGPGTRLTVT.

The rearrangement links TRBV12-3 or TRBV12-4 to TRBJ2-5; 10 positions match TRBD2. The CDR3 consists of 16 residues. Trimming at V came to 3 bases and at J to 5 bases, leaving 9 bases not matched to a gene. The CDR3 DNA sequence: TGTGCCAGCAGTTTCAATCTGGGTAGCGGGGGGGAGACCCAGTACTTC. Translation gives CASSFNLGSGGETQYF.

This clonotype appeared a few times. The chain joins TRBV10-2 to TRBJ1-1, with 7 nucleotides matching TRBD1. CDR3 length: 12 amino acids. J was trimmed by 7 bases and V by 4 bases; bases with no gene match: 3. Germline-derived CDR1 and CDR2 are WSHSY and SAAADI. CDR3 protein: CASSVQGREAFF. The CDR3 DNA follows: TGCGCCAGCAGTGTACAGGGGCGTGAAGCTTTCTTT.

This clonotype was seen only a few times. CDR3 sequence (DNA): TGCGCCAGCAGCTCGTTAGCGGATTTAACCTACGAGCAGTACTTC. Encoded protein: CASSSLADLTYEQYF. This sequence joins TRBV5-1 and TRBJ2-7, with a possible D match to TRBD2 (6 bases). Germline V gene data show CDR1 as SGHRS and CDR2 as YFSETQ. CDR3 length: 15 amino acids. Between the trimmed V and J ends, which lost 3 bases and 2 bases, there was a span of 15 bases.

The gene calls are TRBV24-1 and TRBJ2-1; D remains unclear. The germline V and J ends were trimmed by 3 bases and 2 bases, with 13 bases remaining between them. The germline gives CDR1 KGHDR, CDR2 SFDVKD. This CDR3 region has 16 residues. Here the CDR3 DNA reads TGTGCCACCAGTGATCCCGGGCGACACCCCTACAATGAGCAGTTCTTC. Translating it yields CATSDPGRHPYNEQFF.

This clonotype showed up many times. This sequence joins TRBV5-5 and TRBJ2-2; D remains unclear. The germline V gene encodes CDR1 SGHKS and CDR2 YYEKEE (reference sequence). This CDR3 has 14 residues. Trimming left V 0 bases short and J 4 bases short, with 7 bases between. CDR3 sequence (DNA): TGTGCCAGCAGCTTGGCAACTTCCACCGGGGAGCTGTTTTTT. Its translation is CASSLATSTGELFF.